Sequencing of this TCR beta chain was carried out in a study of cytomegalovirus exposure and HLA in healthy donors. The PCR made use of 60 Vbeta and 13 Jbeta primers. Libraries were prepared by immunoSEQ multiplex PCR; TCRdb keeps only in-frame clonotypes and omits some of them. The repertoire includes around 100,000 clones, about 77% of them detected once, and approximately 4.8% sits in the top ten. Only a few counts were recorded for this clone. J gave up 3 bases and V 0 bases, and 8 bases lay outside the gene matches. The CDR3 sequence is 17 residues long. Germline V lookup: CDR1 MGHRA, CDR2 YSYEKL.

Sequenced: PBMCs. V usage is TRBV4-1 and J usage is TRBJ2-7, with TRBD2 identical over 10 bases. This TCR was sampled from a woman in her late teens or twenties in good health and CMV-seropositive. The CDR3 here is CASSQEEGTSVSYEQYF. CDR3 bases: TGCGCCAGCAGCCAAGAAGAGGGGACTAGCGTAAGCTACGAGCAGTACTTC.